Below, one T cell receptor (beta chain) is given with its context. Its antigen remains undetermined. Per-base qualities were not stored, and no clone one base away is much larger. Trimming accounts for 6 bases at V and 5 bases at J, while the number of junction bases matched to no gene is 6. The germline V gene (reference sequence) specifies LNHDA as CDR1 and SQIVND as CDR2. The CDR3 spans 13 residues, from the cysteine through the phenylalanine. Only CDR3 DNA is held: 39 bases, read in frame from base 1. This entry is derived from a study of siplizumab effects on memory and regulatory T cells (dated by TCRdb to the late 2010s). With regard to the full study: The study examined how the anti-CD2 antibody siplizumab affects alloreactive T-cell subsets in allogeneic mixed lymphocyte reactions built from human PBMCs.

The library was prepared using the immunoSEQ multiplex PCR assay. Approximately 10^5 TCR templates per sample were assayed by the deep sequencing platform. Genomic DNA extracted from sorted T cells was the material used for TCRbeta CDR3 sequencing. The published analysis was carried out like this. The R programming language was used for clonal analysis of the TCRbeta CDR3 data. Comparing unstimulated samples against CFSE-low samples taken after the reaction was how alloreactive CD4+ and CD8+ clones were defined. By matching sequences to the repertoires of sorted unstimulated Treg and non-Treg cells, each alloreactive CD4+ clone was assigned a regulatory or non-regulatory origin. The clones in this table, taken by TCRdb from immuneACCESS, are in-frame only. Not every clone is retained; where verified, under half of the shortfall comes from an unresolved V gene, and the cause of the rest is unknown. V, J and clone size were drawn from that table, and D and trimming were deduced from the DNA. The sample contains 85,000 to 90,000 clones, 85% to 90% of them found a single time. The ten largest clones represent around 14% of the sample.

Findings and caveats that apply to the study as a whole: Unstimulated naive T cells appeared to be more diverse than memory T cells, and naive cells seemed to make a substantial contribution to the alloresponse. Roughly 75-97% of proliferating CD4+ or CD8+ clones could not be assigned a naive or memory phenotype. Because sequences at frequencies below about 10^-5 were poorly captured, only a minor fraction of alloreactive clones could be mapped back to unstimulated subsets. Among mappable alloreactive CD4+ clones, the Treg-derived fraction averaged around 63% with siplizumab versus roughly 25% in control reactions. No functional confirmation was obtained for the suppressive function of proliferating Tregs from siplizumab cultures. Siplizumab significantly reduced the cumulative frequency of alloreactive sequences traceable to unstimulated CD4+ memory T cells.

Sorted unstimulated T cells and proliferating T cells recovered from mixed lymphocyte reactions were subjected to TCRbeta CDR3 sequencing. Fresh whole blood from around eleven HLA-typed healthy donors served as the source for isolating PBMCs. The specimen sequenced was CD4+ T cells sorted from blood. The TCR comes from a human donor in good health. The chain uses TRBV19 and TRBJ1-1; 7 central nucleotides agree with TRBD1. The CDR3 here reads CASSSTGRTEAFF. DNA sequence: TGTGCCAGTAGCTCGACAGGGAGAACTGAAGCTTTCTTT.